Sequencing of this T cell receptor (beta chain) was carried out in a study of blood T cell repertoires in COVID-19. Produced via immunoSEQ multiplex PCR; TCRdb's table is partial and in-frame only. The table records more than 300,000 clones, 88% of them present only once. Clinical histories supplied by participants themselves formed the basis of cohort assignment. The sample consisted of PBMCs or T cells enriched from blood (not recorded which). This receptor was obtained from a woman aged 18 to 35 who had recovered from COVID-19.

In nucleotides, the CDR3 is TGTGCCAGTAGTATCCTCTCGGGGGCCGGGGAGCTGTTTTTT. Translating it yields CASSILSGAGELFF. This chain links TRBV19 with TRBJ2-2; tentative D call: TRBD2 (6 bases). This CDR3 region has 14 residues. Germline assignment: CDR1 LNHDA and CDR2 SQIVND (reference sequence). V was shortened by 3 bases and J by 6 bases, with 11 bases between the two germline ends.